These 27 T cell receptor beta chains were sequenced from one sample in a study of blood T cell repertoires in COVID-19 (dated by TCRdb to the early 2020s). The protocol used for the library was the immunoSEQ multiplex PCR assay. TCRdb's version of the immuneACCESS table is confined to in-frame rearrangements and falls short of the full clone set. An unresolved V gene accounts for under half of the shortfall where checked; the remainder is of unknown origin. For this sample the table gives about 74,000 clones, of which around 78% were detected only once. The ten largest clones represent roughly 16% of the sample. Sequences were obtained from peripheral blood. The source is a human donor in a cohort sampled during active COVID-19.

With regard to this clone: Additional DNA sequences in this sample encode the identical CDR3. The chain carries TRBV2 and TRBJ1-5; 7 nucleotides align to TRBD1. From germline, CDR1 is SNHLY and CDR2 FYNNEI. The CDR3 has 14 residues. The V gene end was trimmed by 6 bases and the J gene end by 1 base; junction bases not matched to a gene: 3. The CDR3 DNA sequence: TGTGCCAGCAGGACAGGGTTGAGCAATCAGCCCCAGCATTTT. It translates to CASRTGLSNQPQHF.

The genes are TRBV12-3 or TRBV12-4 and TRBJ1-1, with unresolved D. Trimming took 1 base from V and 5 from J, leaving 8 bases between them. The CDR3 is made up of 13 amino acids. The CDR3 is CASSLVEGTEAFF. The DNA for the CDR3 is TGTGCCAGCAGTTTAGTTGAGGGAACTGAAGCTTTCTTT.

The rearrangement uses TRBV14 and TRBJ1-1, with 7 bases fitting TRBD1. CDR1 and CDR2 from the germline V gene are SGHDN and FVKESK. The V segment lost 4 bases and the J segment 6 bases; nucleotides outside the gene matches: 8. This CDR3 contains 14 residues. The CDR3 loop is CASSPPGGWAEAFF. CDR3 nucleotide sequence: TGTGCCAGCAGCCCTCCAGGGGGGTGGGCTGAAGCTTTCTTT.

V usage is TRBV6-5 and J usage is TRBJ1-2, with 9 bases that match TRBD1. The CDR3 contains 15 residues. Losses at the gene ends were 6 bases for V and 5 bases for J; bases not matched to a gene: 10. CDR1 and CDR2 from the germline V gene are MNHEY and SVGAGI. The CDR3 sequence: CASSYPGQGIYGYTF. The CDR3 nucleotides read TGTGCCAGCAGCTACCCGGGACAGGGCATTTATGGCTACACCTTC.

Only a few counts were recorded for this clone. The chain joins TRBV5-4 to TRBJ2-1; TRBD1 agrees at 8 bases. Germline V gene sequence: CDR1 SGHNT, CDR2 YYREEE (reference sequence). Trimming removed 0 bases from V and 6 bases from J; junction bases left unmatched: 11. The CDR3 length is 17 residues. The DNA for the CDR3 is TGTGCCAGCAGCTTGGGTATGGGACAGGAAACGACCAATGAGCAGTTCTTC. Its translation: CASSLGMGQETTNEQFF.

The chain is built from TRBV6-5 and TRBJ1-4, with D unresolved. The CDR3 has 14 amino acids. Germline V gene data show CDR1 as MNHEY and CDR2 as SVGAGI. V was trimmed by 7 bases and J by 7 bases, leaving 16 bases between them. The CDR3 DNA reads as TGTGCCAGCAAGGAAGGAGGGCTTGGTGAAAAACTGTTTTTT. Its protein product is CASKEGGLGEKLFF.

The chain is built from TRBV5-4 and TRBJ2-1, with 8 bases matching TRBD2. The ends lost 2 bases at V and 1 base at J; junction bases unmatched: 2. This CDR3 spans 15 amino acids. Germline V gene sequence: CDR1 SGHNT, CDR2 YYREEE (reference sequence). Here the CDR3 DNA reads TGTGCCAGCAGCTTATCTAGCGGGTCCTACAATGAGCAGTTCTTC. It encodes CASSLSSGSYNEQFF.

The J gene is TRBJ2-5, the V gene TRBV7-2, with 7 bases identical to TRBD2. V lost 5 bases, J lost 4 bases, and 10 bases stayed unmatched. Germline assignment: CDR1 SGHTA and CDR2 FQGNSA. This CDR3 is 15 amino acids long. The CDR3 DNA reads TGTGCCAGCAGCCTCGGACTAGTTGAACTAGAGACCCAGTACTTC. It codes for CASSLGLVELETQYF.

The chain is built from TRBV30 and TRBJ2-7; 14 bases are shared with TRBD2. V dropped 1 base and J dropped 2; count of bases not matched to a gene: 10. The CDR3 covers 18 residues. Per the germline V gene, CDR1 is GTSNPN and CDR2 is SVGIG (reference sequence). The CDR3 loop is CAWSAGTSGRKWAYEQYF. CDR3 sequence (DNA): TGTGCCTGGAGTGCCGGGACTAGCGGGAGAAAATGGGCCTACGAGCAGTACTTC.

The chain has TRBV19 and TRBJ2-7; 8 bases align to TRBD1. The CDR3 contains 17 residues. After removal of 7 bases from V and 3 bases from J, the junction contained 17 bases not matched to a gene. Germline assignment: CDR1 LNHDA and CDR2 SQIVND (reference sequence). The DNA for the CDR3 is TGTGCCAGTACCCCCCGCGGGACCGGGACAGGCCACTACGAGCAGTACTTC. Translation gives CASTPRGTGTGHYEQYF.

The CDR3 DNA reads as TGTGCCAGCAGTTACATCGGGGAGACTGAAGCTTTCTTT. Translation gives CASSYIGETEAFF. The chain couples TRBV6-5 to TRBJ1-1; no clear D. Germline CDR1 MNHEY, CDR2 SVGAGI. V lost 2 bases and J lost 5, with 9 bases in between. This CDR3 has 13 residues.

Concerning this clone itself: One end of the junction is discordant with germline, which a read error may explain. The CDR3 DNA reads TGTGCCACCAGTTTAAGGGGGTCTCAGCCCCAGCATTTT. Translating gives CATSLRGSQPQHF. This chain joins TRBV28 and TRBJ1-5, with D possibly matching TRBD1 (6 bases). This CDR3 spans 13 amino acids. CDR1 MDHEN and CDR2 SYDVKM come from the germline V gene.

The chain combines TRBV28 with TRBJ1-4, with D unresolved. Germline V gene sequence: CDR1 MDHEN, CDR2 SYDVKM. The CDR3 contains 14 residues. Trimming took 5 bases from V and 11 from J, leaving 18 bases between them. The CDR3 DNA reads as TGTGCCAGCAGTCCCGACCAAACGGGAGCCAAACTGTTTTTT. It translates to CASSPDQTGAKLFF.

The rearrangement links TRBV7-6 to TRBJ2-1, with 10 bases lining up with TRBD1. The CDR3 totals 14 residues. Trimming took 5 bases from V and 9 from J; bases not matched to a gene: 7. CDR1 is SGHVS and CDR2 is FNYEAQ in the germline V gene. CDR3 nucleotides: TGTGCCAGCAGCCCCGGGACAGGGGTCGGTGAGCAGTTCTTC. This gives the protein CASSPGTGVGEQFF. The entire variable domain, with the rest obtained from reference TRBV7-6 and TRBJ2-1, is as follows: GAGVSQSPRYKVTKRGQDVALRCDPISGHVSLYWYRQALGQGPEFLTYFNYEAQQDKSGLPNDRFSAERPEGSISTLTIQRTEQRDSAMYRCASSPGTGVGEQFFGPGTRLTVL.

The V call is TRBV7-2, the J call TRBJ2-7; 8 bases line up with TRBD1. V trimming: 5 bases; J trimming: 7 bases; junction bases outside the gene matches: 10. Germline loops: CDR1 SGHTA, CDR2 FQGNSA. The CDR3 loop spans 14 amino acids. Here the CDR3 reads CASSPGDRTREQYF. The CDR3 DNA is TGTGCCAGCAGCCCCGGGGACAGGACTCGGGAGCAGTACTTC.

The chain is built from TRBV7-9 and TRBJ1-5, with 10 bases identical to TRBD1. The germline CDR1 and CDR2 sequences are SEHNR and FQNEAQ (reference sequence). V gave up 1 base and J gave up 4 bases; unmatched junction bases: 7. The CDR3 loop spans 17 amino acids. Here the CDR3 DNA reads TGTGCCAGCAGCTTAGTATCGGGACAGGGGAAAAATCAGCCCCAGCATTTT. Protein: CASSLVSGQGKNQPQHF.

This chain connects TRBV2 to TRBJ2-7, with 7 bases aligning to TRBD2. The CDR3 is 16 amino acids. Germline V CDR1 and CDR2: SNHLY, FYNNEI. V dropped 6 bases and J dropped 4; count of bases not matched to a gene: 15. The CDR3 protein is CASRRGWRELGYEQYF. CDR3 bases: TGTGCCAGCAGGCGAGGTTGGCGGGAGTTGGGTTACGAGCAGTACTTC.

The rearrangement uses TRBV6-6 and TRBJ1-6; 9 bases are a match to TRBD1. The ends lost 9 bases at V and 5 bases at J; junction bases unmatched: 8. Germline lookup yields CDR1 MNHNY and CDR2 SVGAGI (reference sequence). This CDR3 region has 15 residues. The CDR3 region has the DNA TGTGCCAGTGGAACAGGGGGCCTTAATAATTCACCCCTCCACTTT. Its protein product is CASGTGGLNNSPLHF.

CDR3 nucleotides: TGTGCCAGCTCACCCACCGACAGGGAAAGTACATATGGCGAGCAGTACTTC. Translation: CASSPTDRESTYGEQYF. The V call is TRBV18, the J call TRBJ2-7; TRBD1 agrees at 7 bases. Losses at the gene ends were 3 bases for V and 6 bases for J; bases not matched to a gene: 17. The CDR3 totals 17 residues. CDR1 and CDR2 from the germline V gene are KGHSH and LQKENI.

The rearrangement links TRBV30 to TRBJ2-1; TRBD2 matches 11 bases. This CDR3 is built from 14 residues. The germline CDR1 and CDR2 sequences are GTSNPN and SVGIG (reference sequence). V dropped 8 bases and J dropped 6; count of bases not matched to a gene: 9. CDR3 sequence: CARTSGRGGNEQFF. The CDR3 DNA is TGTGCCCGAACTAGCGGGAGAGGGGGCAATGAGCAGTTCTTC.

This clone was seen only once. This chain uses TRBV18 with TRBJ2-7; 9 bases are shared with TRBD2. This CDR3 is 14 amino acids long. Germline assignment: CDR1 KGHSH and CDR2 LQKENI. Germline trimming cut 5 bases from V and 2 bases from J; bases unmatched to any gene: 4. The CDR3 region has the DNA TGTGCCAGCTCAGCTAGCGGGGCTACCTACGAGCAGTACTTC. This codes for CASSASGATYEQYF.

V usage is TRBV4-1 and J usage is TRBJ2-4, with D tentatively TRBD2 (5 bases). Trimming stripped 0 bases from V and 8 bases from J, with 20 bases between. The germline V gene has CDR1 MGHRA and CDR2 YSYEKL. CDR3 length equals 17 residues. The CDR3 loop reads CASSQDFMRAPMDIQYF. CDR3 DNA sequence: TGCGCCAGCAGCCAAGATTTTATGAGGGCCCCTATGGACATTCAGTACTTC.

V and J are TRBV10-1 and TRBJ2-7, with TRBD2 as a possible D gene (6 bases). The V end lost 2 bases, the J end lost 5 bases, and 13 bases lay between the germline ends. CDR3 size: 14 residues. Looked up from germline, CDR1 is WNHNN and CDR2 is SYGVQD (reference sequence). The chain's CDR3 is CASSETTGAHEQYF. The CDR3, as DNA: TGCGCCAGCAGTGAGACGACGGGAGCCCACGAGCAGTACTTC.

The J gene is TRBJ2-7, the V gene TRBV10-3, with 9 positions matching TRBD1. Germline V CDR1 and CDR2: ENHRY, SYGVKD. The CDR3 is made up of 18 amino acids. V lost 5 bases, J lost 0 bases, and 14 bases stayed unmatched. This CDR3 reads CAISKNTGGGLSSYEQYF. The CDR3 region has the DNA TGTGCCATCAGTAAAAACACAGGGGGCGGCCTGAGCTCCTACGAGCAGTACTTC.

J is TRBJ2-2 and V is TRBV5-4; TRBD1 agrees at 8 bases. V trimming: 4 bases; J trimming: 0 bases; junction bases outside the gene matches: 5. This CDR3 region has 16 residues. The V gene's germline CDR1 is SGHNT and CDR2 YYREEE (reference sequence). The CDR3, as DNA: TGTGCCAGCAGCACGGGACAGGCTGCGAACACCGGGGAGCTGTTTTTT. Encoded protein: CASSTGQAANTGELFF.

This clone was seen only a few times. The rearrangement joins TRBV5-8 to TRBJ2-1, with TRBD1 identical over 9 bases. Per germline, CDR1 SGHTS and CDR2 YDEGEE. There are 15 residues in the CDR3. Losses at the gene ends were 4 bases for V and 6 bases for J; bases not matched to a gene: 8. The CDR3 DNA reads TGTGCCAGCAGCCTCACAGGGGGCCTCGGCAATGAGCAGTTCTTC. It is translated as CASSLTGGLGNEQFF.

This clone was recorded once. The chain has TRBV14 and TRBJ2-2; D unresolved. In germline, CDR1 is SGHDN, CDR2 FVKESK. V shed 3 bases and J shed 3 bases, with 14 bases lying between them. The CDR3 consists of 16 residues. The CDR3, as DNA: TGTGCCAGCAGCCATTTCCTAGGAAGACACACCGGGGAGCTGTTTTTT. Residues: CASSHFLGRHTGELFF.